This T cell receptor (beta chain) was sequenced in a study of regulatory T cells in long-lasting Graves disease. At the level of the study: The study enrolled newly diagnosed Graves' patients on antithyroid drugs under 3 months.

The V end was cut by 6 bases, the J end by 11 bases, with 20 bases between. The CDR3 has 13 residues. From germline, CDR1 is SEHNR and CDR2 FQNEAQ (reference sequence). Arm-PCR of CDR3 regions and iRepertoire HTBI primers were the basis on which TCR beta libraries were built. How the authors handled the data: Identification across samples found some 60 TRBV and 12 to 15 TRBJ segments. TCRdb re-called the multiplex PCR reads through MiXCR, storing one row per CDR3 protein. These V and J calls originate from TCRdb's pipeline instead of the authors' own analysis. The repertoire holds around 400,000 distinct CDR3 sequences, with less than 20% as singletons. The time point denotes: newly diagnosed GD, antithyroid drugs for less than 3 months. RNA extracted from PBMCs served as the sequencing template. Patients were enrolled at an endocrinology department in Xi'an, China. Into tubes containing EDTA, approximately 8.5 milliliters of peripheral blood were drawn.

This clonotype was picked up many times. This clonotype originated in a female donor with Graves disease. This rearrangement joins TRBV7-9 to TRBJ2-7, with D possibly being TRBD2 (5 bases). Sequencing was performed on peripheral blood mononuclear cells (PBMCs), taken at new diagnosis, from a patient treated with antithyroid drugs. The CDR3 DNA follows: TGTGCCAGCAGTCGCGATCTCCCCGGGGAAGAGTACTTC. Amino acids: CASSRDLPGEEYF.